This T cell receptor beta chain was captured in a study of blood T cell repertoires in COVID-19. Study background: Nucleic acid was either cDNA or gDNA, and it came from T cells, B-cell-depleted T cells, or PBMCs.

Original processing notes: How many nucleated cells were present was estimated from reference gene primer amplification. TCRdb's copy holds only in-frame clones and misses some; the assay was immunoSEQ multiplex PCR. The DNA gave D and trimming, while V, J and clone size come from that table. The profile shows a few hundred thousand clones, approximately 78% of them singletons. Germline values: CDR1 KGHSH, CDR2 LQKENI. CDR3 length: 15 amino acids. Trimming took off 3 bases at V and 2 bases at J, with 10 bases between the two ends. Seattle participants joined during active infection and were tracked over time. This clone came up once.

The TCR was taken from an elderly woman with COVID-19, enrolled during active disease. Sequenced input: peripheral blood. V is TRBV18 and J is TRBJ1-4, with unresolved D. The CDR3 spells CASSPSRVTNEKLFF. CDR3 nucleotide sequence: TGTGCCAGCTCACCTAGCCGCGTCACTAATGAAAAACTGTTTTTT.